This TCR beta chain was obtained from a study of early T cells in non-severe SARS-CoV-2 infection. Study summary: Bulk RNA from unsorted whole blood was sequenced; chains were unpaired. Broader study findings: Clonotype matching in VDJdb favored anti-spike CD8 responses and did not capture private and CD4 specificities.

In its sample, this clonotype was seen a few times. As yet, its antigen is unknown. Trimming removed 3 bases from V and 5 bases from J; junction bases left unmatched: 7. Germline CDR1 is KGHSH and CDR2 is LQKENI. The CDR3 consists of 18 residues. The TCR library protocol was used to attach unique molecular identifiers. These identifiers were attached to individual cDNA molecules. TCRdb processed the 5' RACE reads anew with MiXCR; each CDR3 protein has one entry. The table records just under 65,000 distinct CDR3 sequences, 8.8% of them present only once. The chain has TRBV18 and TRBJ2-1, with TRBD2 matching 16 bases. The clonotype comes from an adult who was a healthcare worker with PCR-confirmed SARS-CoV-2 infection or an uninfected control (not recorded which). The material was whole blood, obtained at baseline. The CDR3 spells CASSPSSGLAGGHNEQFF. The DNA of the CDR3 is TGTGCCAGCTCACCGTCCTCGGGACTAGCGGGAGGGCACAATGAGCAGTTCTTC.